A selection of T cell receptor beta chains follows, all from one sample in a study of CD8+CD57+ T cells in acquired aplastic anemia. TCRdb re-analysed the reads in MiXCR, keeping a single row per CDR3 protein. The data hold about 240,000 distinct CDR3 sequences, with around half observed a single time. What was sequenced was sorted CD4+, CD8+, or CD8+CD57+ T cells (not recorded which) from PBMCs. These receptors came from a human donor with aplastic anemia. The CDR3 runs from the conserved cysteine through the conserved F or W. A D gene is named only where the DNA matches it firmly. Some rows have no size entry. The others give once, few or many, or a class for an expanded clone.

clone_size d_call j_call v_call cdr3_nt cdr3_aa
. . TRBJ1-6 TRBV9 TGTGCCAGCAGCCCGACAGAAAATAATTCACCCCTCCACTTT CASSPTENNSPLHF
. . TRBJ2-4 TRBV9 TGTGCCAGCAGCGTAGGGGGTTTTGTAGGAGAACCCCAAAACATTCAGTACTTC CASSVGGFVGEPQNIQYF
. . TRBJ1-6 TRBV5-5 TGTGCCAGCAGCTTGGCGGCAGAAAATTCACCCCTCCACTTT CASSLAAENSPLHF
many TRBD2 TRBJ2-5 TRBV7-2 TGTGCCAGCAGCTTAAATCGGGGGGAAGAGACCCAGTACTTC CASSLNRGEETQYF
many . TRBJ2-3 TRBV29-1 TGCAGCGTTGACATTGAGTCAGATACGCAGTATTTT CSVDIESDTQYF
. . TRBJ1-1 TRBV10-2 TGTGCCAGCAGTTCCTCTCCGGGGTACGATGAAGCTTTCTTT CASSSSPGYDEAFF
. TRBD1 TRBJ2-1 TRBV2 TGTGCCAGCAGAGAAGGGACAGGGGGTCGGGAGTTCTTC CASREGTGGREFF
many . TRBJ1-5 TRBV2 TGTGCCAGCAGTTACGGGCCCCGATGGGATCAGCCCCAGCATTTT CASSYGPRWDQPQHF
. . TRBJ2-1 TRBV7-2 TGTGCCAGCAGCTTAGAAGCAGGGATGAGCAATGAGCAGTTCTTC CASSLEAGMSNEQFF
. . TRBJ1-2 TRBV10-3 TGTGCCCTCAGTGAGGGGCGACAGGCCGCACAGGGCTACACCTTC CALSEGRQAAQGYTF
many TRBD2 TRBJ2-1 TRBV9 TGTGCCAGCAGCGCCTCCCTAGCGGGGGATGAGCAGTTCTTC CASSASLAGDEQFF
many TRBD1 TRBJ1-5 TRBV9 TGTGCCAGCAGCGAGGGACAGTTCAATCAGCCCCAGCATTTT CASSEGQFNQPQHF
many . TRBJ1-5 TRBV4-2 TGTGCCAGCAGCCAAGCCCCCGGCACAGGCGGACGGCAGCCCCAGCATTTT CASSQAPGTGGRQPQHF
once . TRBJ2-3 TRBV19 TGTGCCAGTAGTAGCAAGCGGATGAGCACAGATACGCAGTATTTT CASSSKRMSTDTQYF
. TRBD1 TRBJ1-1 TRBV7-2 TGTGCCAGCAGCTTAGTAACAGGGGAACCCACTGAAGCTTTCTTT CASSLVTGEPTEAFF